Described below is a single TCR beta chain sequence and its context. The antigen is unknown. The source of the sample is a study of a mutant IDH1 vaccine in newly diagnosed glioma. Study background: Treated patients, averaging about 40 years, were 62.5% male and about 38% female. Antecedent treatment encompassed radiotherapy, temozolomide, or their combination; the majority received both.

V shed 1 base and J shed 10 bases, with 8 bases lying between them. Germline V lookup: CDR1 SGHDT, CDR2 YYEEEE. The CDR3 consists of 11 residues. Time point described: week 47, end of study. What each vaccine dose contained was 300 ug of mutant IDH1 20-mer peptide, accompanied by topical imiquimod. Patients had eight vaccinations, in weeks 1, 3, 5, 7, 11, 15, 19 and 23. Study-level points and caveats: Top-clonotype changes in peripheral T cells seemed unrelated to pseudoprogression.

TCRdb keeps only in-frame clones here, not all; method: immunoSEQ multiplex PCR. The repertoire consists of 45,000 to 65,000 clones, with 65% occurring once and the leading ten covering 4.8%. This sequence was found in a man aged 35 to 55 with glioma. Some clones in this sample may be carry-over from other donors' samples. This chain connects TRBV5-6 to TRBJ1-2; D is unresolved. Material: peripheral blood mononuclear cells (PBMCs), obtained from a glioma patient whose treatment included an IDH1 peptide vaccine. DNA of the CDR3: TGTGCCAGCAGCTTGTCGGCGGACTACACCTTC. Protein: CASSLSADYTF. Together with reference TRBV5-6 and TRBJ1-2, the CDR3 gives the full variable domain: DAGVTQSPTHLIKTRGQQVTLRCSPKSGHDTVSWYQQALGQGPQFIFQYYEEEERQRGNFPDRFSGHQFPNYSSELNVNALLLGDSALYLCASSLSADYTFGSGTRLTVV.